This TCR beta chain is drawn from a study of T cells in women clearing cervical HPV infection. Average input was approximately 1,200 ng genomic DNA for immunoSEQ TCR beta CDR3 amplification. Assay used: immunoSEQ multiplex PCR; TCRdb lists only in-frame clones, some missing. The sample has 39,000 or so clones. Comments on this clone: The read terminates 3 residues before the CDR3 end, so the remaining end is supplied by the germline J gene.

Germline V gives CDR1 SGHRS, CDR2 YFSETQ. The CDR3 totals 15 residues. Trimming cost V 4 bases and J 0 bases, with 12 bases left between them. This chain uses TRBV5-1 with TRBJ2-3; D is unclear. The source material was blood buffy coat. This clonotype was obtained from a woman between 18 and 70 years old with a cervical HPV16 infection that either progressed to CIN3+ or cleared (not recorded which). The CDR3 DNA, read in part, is TGCGCCAGCAGCCTGCGCCGTCCTAGCACAGATACG. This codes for CASSLRRPSTDT. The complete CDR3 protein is CASSLRRPSTDTQYF. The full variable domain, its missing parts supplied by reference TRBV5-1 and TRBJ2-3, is KAGVTQTPRYLIKTRGQQVTLSCSPISGHRSVSWYQQTPGQGLQFLFEYFSETQRNKGNFPGRFSGRQFSNSRSEMNVSTLELGDSALYLCASSLRRPSTDTQYFGPGTRLTVL.